The rows below give T cell receptor beta chains drawn from one sample of a study of blood T cell repertoires in COVID-19. TCRdb keeps only in-frame clones here, not all; method: immunoSEQ multiplex PCR. This repertoire shows roughly 300,000 clones, more than 70% found once; its top ten account for about 7.8%. The sample consisted of peripheral blood. Source of these receptors: a woman aged 45-59 years who had recovered from COVID-19. CDR3s include the opening cysteine and the closing phenylalanine or tryptophan.

v_call: TRBV20-1; cdr3_aa: CSASTGSSGSSDTQYF
v_call: TRBV28; cdr3_aa: CASSSGQTSGNTIYF
v_call: TRBV5-1; cdr3_aa: CASSPQARSGNTIYF
v_call: TRBV7-2; cdr3_aa: CASSYELGHNYGYTF
v_call: TRBV7-6; cdr3_aa: CASSLELGGYNEQFF
v_call: TRBV28; cdr3_aa: CGSTGQAYEQYF
v_call: TRBV29-1; cdr3_aa: CSVEGRYTDTQYF
v_call: TRBV5-1; cdr3_aa: CASSLWREGQTQYF
v_call: TRBV28; cdr3_aa: CASSPTYRGMGYGYTF
v_call: TRBV6-5; cdr3_aa: CASNTGTSSSNEQFF
v_call: TRBV5-1; cdr3_aa: CASSFRGSVEAFF
v_call: TRBV2; cdr3_aa: CATDRNPNQPQHF
v_call: TRBV11-2; cdr3_aa: CASGPGTGVKTQYF
v_call: TRBV6-2/TRBV6-3; cdr3_aa: CASSRQGNQPQHF
v_call: TRBV10-2; cdr3_aa: CASSDINQETQYF
v_call: TRBV7-2; cdr3_aa: CASSLGGGQGKSGYTF
v_call: TRBV5-1; cdr3_aa: CASSLSGVTDTQYF
v_call: TRBV12-3/TRBV12-4; cdr3_aa: CASSLGEGDEQYF
v_call: TRBV4-3; cdr3_aa: CASSLSLDIAGGLGEQYF
v_call: TRBV4-3; cdr3_aa: CASSQDGLAVYNEQFF
v_call: TRBV5-4; cdr3_aa: CASSFRLAGYNEQFF
v_call: TRBV10-3; cdr3_aa: CAISEGQGGEAEAFF